The rows below give T cell receptor beta chains drawn from one sample of a study of T cell responses to AZD1222 COVID-19 vaccine. The table came from immunoSEQ multiplex PCR; TCRdb's copy has only in-frame clones and leaves some out. The table shows about 150,000 clones, with about 91% occurring only once. The source material was peripheral blood, sampled on day 0 of AZD1222 vaccination. The receptors shown here come from an adult in good health. CDR3s include the opening cysteine and the closing phenylalanine or tryptophan. The order of the fields is V gene, J gene, D gene, clone size, CDR3 protein, CDR3 DNA. A D gene is named only where the DNA matches it firmly. Size tells how often a clone was seen (once, few, many) or the class of an expanded clone, and some rows leave it out.

>TRBV28|TRBJ2-3|NA|NA
CASSLGVDTQYF
TGTGCCAGCAGTTTAGGGGTCGATACGCAGTATTTT
>TRBV11-2|TRBJ1-2|NA|NA
CASSSEGTNYGYTF
TGTGCCAGCAGCTCCGAGGGAACAAACTATGGCTACACCTTC
>TRBV19|TRBJ1-1|TRBD1|NA
CASTFQGETEAFF
TGTGCCAGTACTTTTCAGGGGGAAACTGAAGCTTTCTTT
>TRBV5-5|TRBJ2-3|TRBD2|once
CASSGKLAGGTDTQYF
TGTGCCAGCAGCGGCAAACTAGCGGGGGGGACAGATACGCAGTATTTT
>TRBV7-6|TRBJ2-1|NA|NA
CASSLALSRVEEQFF
TGTGCCAGCAGCTTAGCGCTATCCAGGGTGGAAGAGCAGTTCTTC
>TRBV6-2/TRBV6-3|TRBJ2-7|NA|NA
CASSYGPHLGLEQYF
TGTGCCAGCAGTTACGGTCCACACCTTGGGCTCGAGCAGTACTTC
>TRBV5-1|TRBJ1-1|TRBD1|NA
CASSLGDRLLTEAFF
TGCGCCAGCAGCTTGGGGGACAGACTCCTGACTGAAGCTTTCTTT
>TRBV30|TRBJ2-2|NA|NA
CAWSGSAEGGELFF
TGTGCCTGGAGTGGTAGCGCGGAGGGCGGGGAGCTGTTTTTT
>TRBV15|TRBJ2-7|NA|NA
CATSMAGLTYEQYF
TGTGCCACCAGCATGGCGGGCCTAACCTACGAGCAGTACTTC
>TRBV2|TRBJ2-1|TRBD2|NA
CASSEFLAGGFNEQFF
TGTGCCAGCAGTGAATTTTTAGCGGGGGGTTTCAATGAGCAGTTCTTC
>TRBV24-1|TRBJ2-1|TRBD1|NA
CAFHPDREPYNEQFF
TGTGCCTTCCACCCTGACAGGGAACCCTACAATGAGCAGTTCTTC
>TRBV19|TRBJ1-1|NA|NA
CASSIEGVLNTEAFF
TGTGCCAGTAGTATAGAGGGGGTCCTGAACACTGAAGCTTTCTTT
>TRBV7-9|TRBJ1-2|NA|NA
CASSLDLSTLYGYTF
TGTGCCAGCAGCTTAGATCTATCGACCCTCTATGGCTACACCTTC